This T cell receptor beta chain was observed in a study of Tregs in tolerant kidney transplant recipients. Study-wide points: Biological reproducibility was not directly addressed in this study. Few patients were studied, so findings need validation in larger groups. Activated donor B cell expansion appeared to reveal the most relevant donor-specific TCRbeta repertoire.

Here immunoSEQ multiplex PCR was the method, and the copy in TCRdb shows in-frame clones only, minus some. The sample has over 50,000 clones, 80% to 90% seen once. On this clone: Antigen: not known.

Unstimulated regulatory T cells (CD4+CD25+CD127-), CD4+CD25- non-regulatory cells, CD4 and CD8 cells were FACS-sorted from thawed PBMCs. The trim removed 3 bases at V and 7 bases at J, leaving 15 bases unmatched. Germline V CDR1 and CDR2: MGHRA, YSYEKL. This CDR3 is 17 amino acids long. Material for sequencing was CD4+ T cells from blood. The receptor's source is a human donor in good health. The chain employs TRBV4-1 and TRBJ1-5; 7 positions match TRBD1. CDR3 residues: CASSQGGRGVLRQPQHF. The DNA of the CDR3 is TGCGCCAGCAGCCAGGGTGGCAGGGGGGTCCTCAGGCAGCCCCAGCATTTT.